This T cell receptor (beta chain) was documented in a study of early T cells in non-severe SARS-CoV-2 infection. Study background: The authors sequenced bulk RNA from unsorted whole blood, leaving chains unpaired. Study results and caveats: CD4 and private specificities were missed by VDJdb matching, which favored anti-spike CD8 responses.

In germline, CDR1 is DFQATT, CDR2 SNEGSKA (reference sequence). Trimming removed 3 bases at V and 6 bases at J, with 18 bases between. The CDR3 extends over 15 amino acids. The protocol attached unique molecular identifiers to individual cDNA molecules. TCRdb re-analysed the 5' RACE reads in MiXCR, keeping a single row per CDR3 protein. This sample has 100,000 to 150,000 distinct CDR3 sequences; 15% occur once, and the top ten carry about a fifth. Details on this clonotype: Its specificity is unknown.

The specimen was whole blood. This sequence originates from an adult who was a healthcare worker with PCR-confirmed SARS-CoV-2 infection or an uninfected control (not recorded which). This chain joins TRBV20-1 and TRBJ1-5; D is undetermined. The DNA of the CDR3 is TGCAGTGCTAGTACTTCAGGCGGTAGGTTTCAGCCCCAGCATTTT. Translating gives CSASTSGGRFQPQHF.